This T cell receptor (beta chain) was obtained from a study of T cell repertoires in cytomegalovirus infection. Looking at the study overall: The authors relied on CMV epitopes, both recently identified HLA-C-restricted and well-studied HLA-B-restricted. CMV infection and matching HLA type were both indicated by public TCR beta signatures.

As concerns this clonotype: Its antigen is unknown.

Using its own MiXCR run on the reads, TCRdb lists one record per CDR3 protein. The sample has 550,000 to 850,000 distinct CDR3 sequences; around 32% are singletons. With V trimmed by 0 bases and J by 9 bases, 5 bases remained unmatched. This CDR3 is 15 amino acids long. Germline assignment: CDR1 LNHNV and CDR2 YYDKDF (reference sequence). This chain connects TRBV15 to TRBJ1-6; 7 nucleotides agree with TRBD1. The receptor was derived from a human donor in good health (CMV status not recorded). Some clones in this sample may be carry-over from other donors' samples. Specimen: cultured PBMCs, collected from culture after CMV antigen stimulation. This CDR3 is CATSRDRGQPSPLHF. CDR3 DNA sequence: TGTGCCACCAGCAGAGATAGGGGACAGCCTTCACCCCTCCACTTT.